The 18 T cell receptor beta chains below come from one sample, sequenced in a study of blood T cells in healthy people across ages. It was with a sample-barcoded 5' primer and a J-beta primer mix that a second PCR of about 6 to 11 cycles was run. TCRdb recomputed calls from the 5' RACE reads with MiXCR, one row per CDR3 protein. The profile covers approximately 900,000 distinct CDR3 sequences, with about 48% appearing a single time and around 15% taken by the ten largest. What was sequenced was blood. These receptors were collected from a man aged 25-45 years in good health.

At least ten counts were recorded for this clonotype. The CDR3 loop reads CSVETGTGGNEQFF. DNA for the CDR3: TGCAGCGTTGAAACCGGGACAGGGGGCAATGAGCAGTTCTTC. The chain employs TRBV29-1 and TRBJ2-1, with TRBD1 matching over 11 bases. J gave up 6 bases and V 2 bases, and 3 bases lay outside the gene matches. Germline V gives CDR1 SQVTM, CDR2 ANQGSEA. This CDR3 contains 14 residues.

The CDR3 sequence is CSARSGDTTLHF. Written as DNA, the CDR3 is TGCAGTGCTAGATCCGGAGACACCACCCTCCACTTT. The V call is TRBV20-1, the J call TRBJ1-6; D gene unclear. Germline lookup yields CDR1 DFQATT and CDR2 SNEGSKA (reference sequence). The CDR3 totals 12 residues. Between the trimmed V and J ends, which lost 2 bases and 14 bases, there was a span of 13 bases.

A few counts support this clonotype. V gene TRBV4-1 combines with J gene TRBJ2-3, with D hard to call. In germline, CDR1 is MGHRA, CDR2 YSYEKL. V shed 2 bases and J shed 2 bases, with 14 bases lying between them. The CDR3 covers 16 residues. CDR3 loop: CASSQQTLQPTDTQYF. The CDR3 DNA reads TGCGCCAGCAGCCAACAAACCTTACAGCCCACAGATACGCAGTATTTT.

This clonotype appeared a few times. The rearrangement joins TRBV12-3 or TRBV12-4 to TRBJ2-7; 7 bases are shared with TRBD1. V lost 6 bases to trimming and J lost 2 bases; unmatched junction nucleotides: 7. The CDR3 totals 14 residues. In nucleotides, the CDR3 is TGTGCCAGCAGCGCAGACAGGGCCACCTACGAGCAGTACTTC. It specifies CASSADRATYEQYF.

V gene TRBV28 combines with J gene TRBJ2-7, with a weak D call TRBD1 (6 bases). The germline V and J ends were trimmed by 10 bases and 3 bases, with 13 bases remaining between them. Germline V lookup: CDR1 MDHEN, CDR2 SYDVKM. CDR3 length: 12 amino acids. CDR3 amino acids: CATVGQVYEQYF. The CDR3 coding sequence is TGTGCCACCGTGGGACAAGTCTACGAGCAGTACTTC. The entire variable domain, with the rest obtained from reference TRBV28 and TRBJ2-7, is as follows: DVKVTQSSRYLVKRTGEKVFLECVQDMDHENMFWYRQDPGLGLRLIYFSYDVKMKEKGDIPEGYSVSREKKERFSLILESASTNQTSMYLCATVGQVYEQYFGPGTRLTVT.

The genes are TRBV20-1 and TRBJ2-2; 7 bases map to TRBD1. Germline CDR1 DFQATT, CDR2 SNEGSKA (reference sequence). V shed 5 bases, J shed 5 bases, and the junction held 14 bases outside the gene matches. The length of the CDR3 is 16 residues. The CDR3 sequence: CSAGRPGQKFTGELFF. In DNA, the CDR3 is TGCAGTGCTGGACGACCGGGACAGAAGTTTACCGGGGAGCTGTTTTTT.

V gene TRBV5-1 combines with J gene TRBJ2-5, with 8 bases matching TRBD1. V was clipped by 6 bases and J by 6 bases; unmatched bases: 7. There are 13 residues in the CDR3. CDR1 SGHRS and CDR2 YFSETQ come from the germline V gene. The CDR3 coding sequence is TGCGCCAGCACGACAGGGGCAAGTAAGACCCAGTACTTC. This encodes CASTTGASKTQYF.

This rearrangement joins TRBV7-9 to TRBJ1-2; 9 bases are a match to TRBD1. Germline CDR1 SEHNR, CDR2 FQNEAQ (reference sequence). CDR3 length: 14 amino acids. Trimming cost V 1 base and J 8 bases; bases outside gene matches: 5. The CDR3 here is CASSLGRDRVGYTF. The CDR3 DNA is TGTGCCAGCAGCTTAGGACGGGACAGGGTGGGCTACACCTTC.

This clonotype was counted a few times. The gene calls are TRBV7-8 and TRBJ2-1, with D possibly matching TRBD2 (6 bases). Germline values: CDR1 SGHVS, CDR2 FQNEAQ. V was shortened by 3 bases and J by 10 bases, with 19 bases between the two germline ends. This CDR3 has 15 amino acids. The CDR3 protein is CASSFIGGVGEEQFF. The CDR3 DNA sequence: TGTGCCAGCAGCTTTATTGGCGGGGTAGGGGAAGAGCAGTTCTTC.

This clonotype came up a few times. This sequence joins TRBV20-1 and TRBJ2-5; 7 nucleotides align to TRBD2. The germline CDR1 and CDR2 sequences are DFQATT and SNEGSKA (reference sequence). The V and J ends lost 1 base and 3 bases, in that order; junction bases with no gene match: 5. The CDR3 is made up of 14 amino acids. The CDR3 protein is CSARVERGEETQYF. DNA for the CDR3: TGCAGTGCTAGAGTGGAGCGGGGTGAAGAGACCCAGTACTTC.

The chain has TRBV18 and TRBJ1-5; the match to TRBD1 covers 8 bases. The V gene end was trimmed by 6 bases and the J gene end by 6 bases; junction bases not matched to a gene: 10. The CDR3 consists of 15 residues. The germline V gene has CDR1 KGHSH and CDR2 LQKENI. Here the CDR3 reads CASSTQAGGFQPQHF. The CDR3 coding sequence is TGTGCCAGCTCTACCCAGGCAGGGGGCTTTCAGCCCCAGCATTTT.

The chain carries TRBV7-2 and TRBJ2-7; 10 bases align to TRBD2. This CDR3 is 15 amino acids long. The J segment lost 5 bases and the V segment lost 1 base, leaving 5 bases of the junction unmatched. The V gene's germline CDR1 is SGHTA and CDR2 FQGNSA. The CDR3 DNA reads TGTGCCAGCAGCTTAGAGCGGGGGGGCCCCCACGAGCAGTACTTC. It yields the protein CASSLERGGPHEQYF.

The rearrangement uses TRBV15 and TRBJ1-2; a weak D match, TRBD1 (5 bases). CDR1 is LNHNV, CDR2 YYDKDF, per germline (reference sequence). V lost 0 bases and J 7 bases, leaving 15 bases between the germline ends. The CDR3 is 15 amino acids. Written as DNA, the CDR3 is TGTGCCACCAGCAGAGATCGGGGGAGTATCAGTGGCTACACCTTC. It codes for CATSRDRGSISGYTF.

The chain uses TRBV4-3 and TRBJ1-2, with D unclear. Trimming cost V 1 base and J 6 bases, with 18 bases left between them. This CDR3 spans 16 amino acids. Germline CDR1 LGHNA, CDR2 YSLEER. DNA of the CDR3: TGCGCCAGCAGCCAAGCTCGGACCCTGGGCATGGATGGCTACACCTTC. This encodes CASSQARTLGMDGYTF.

This chain uses TRBV7-2 with TRBJ2-1; D remains unclear. The CDR3 contains 14 residues. The V and J ends lost 1 base and 11 bases respectively, with 15 bases between them. CDR1 SGHTA and CDR2 FQGNSA come from the germline V gene. The chain's CDR3 is CASSLGGESPKQFF. DNA of the CDR3: TGTGCCAGCAGCTTAGGAGGAGAATCTCCGAAGCAGTTCTTC. Variable domain in full (rest from reference TRBV7-2 and TRBJ2-1): GAGVSQSPSNKVTEKGKDVELRCDPISGHTALYWYRQSLGQGLEFLIYFQGNSAPDKSGLPSDRFSAERTGGSVSTLTIQRTQQEDSAVYLCASSLGGESPKQFFGPGTRLTVL.

This clonotype was seen a handful of times. The chain uses TRBV6-5 and TRBJ2-3; D is perhaps TRBD1 or TRBD2 (6 bases each). This CDR3 contains 16 residues. Germline lookup yields CDR1 MNHEY and CDR2 SVGAGI. V was trimmed by 7 bases and J by 5 bases, leaving 22 bases between them. CDR3 DNA: TGTGCCAGCACCCCCGTCTCTCGGGGGCGCAGAGATACGCAGTATTTT. It encodes CASTPVSRGRRDTQYF.

This clonotype has only a few counts. The V gene is TRBV10-3, the J gene TRBJ1-1; 8 nucleotides line up with TRBD1. Germline V CDR1 and CDR2: ENHRY, SYGVKD. The V gene end was trimmed by 6 bases and the J gene end by 4 bases; junction bases not matched to a gene: 7. The CDR3 is 14 residues long. CDR3 sequence: CAISQSDRATEAFF. The DNA of the CDR3 is TGTGCCATCAGCCAATCGGACAGGGCCACTGAAGCTTTCTTT.

This clonotype was observed once. The chain employs TRBV20-1 and TRBJ2-1, with TRBD2 matching 9 bases. The CDR3 has 13 residues. Germline V gene sequence: CDR1 DFQATT, CDR2 SNEGSKA (reference sequence). Trimming at V came to 5 bases and at J to 8 bases, leaving 7 bases not matched to a gene. Written as DNA, the CDR3 is TGCAGTGCTCCCGGGACTAGCAGCTATGAGCAGTTCTTC. Its protein is CSAPGTSSYEQFF.